This T cell receptor (beta chain) was sequenced during a study of blood T cells in healthy people across ages (dated by TCRdb to the mid-2010s). For the study in its entirety: In model experiments, roughly one uniquely barcoded TCR beta cDNA molecule per two T cells was captured by template switching. To track age-related changes in TCR beta repertoire diversity, the study relied on deep sequencing normalized with unique cDNA molecular identifiers. Four age groups were formed from the donors: young (average 16 years), middle-aged (approximately 39), aged (over 55) and long-lived (less than 85). To avoid experimental bias, donors of different ages were spread randomly across the sequencing lanes. Using the same blood draw, the study looked at two additional independent replicas of 1 million unique cDNA reads for two donors, one aged 18 to 30 and the other aged 80 or older. Results the study describes overall, beyond this receptor: There was a strong correlation between observed TCR beta diversity and the percentage of naive T cells measured by flow cytometry. As age increased, observed TCR beta diversity per million T cells dropped in a roughly linear way, and a significant reduction was already evident by age around 41. Conclusive comparison of naive and antigen-experienced compartments was prevented by the profiling of bulk unsorted PBMCs. Compared with the aged group, the long-lived group had more naive CD4+ T cells, fewer expanded clones and increased TCR diversity, suggesting age selection. Because donor CMV infection status was unknown, age-related changes in expanded clonotypes were potentially confounded. Estimates of total diversity based on one million sequenced T cells were considered lower bounds and underestimates.

The germline V gene sets CDR1 to MDHEN and CDR2 to SYDVKM. The CDR3 runs 13 residues from the cysteine to the phenylalanine. The retained sequence is limited to the CDR3, 39 bases, with the frame set at the first base. The library was generated by 5' RACE. The sample was run on an Illumina HiSeq 2500. The second PCR ran for about 6 to 11 cycles and used a J-beta primer mix along with a sample-barcoded 5' primer. A unique molecular identifier was introduced onto each TCR beta cDNA molecule by a template-switch 5' adaptor carrying 12 random nucleotides. Each sample yielded at least 2.5 million CDR3-containing paired-end reads. All of the RNA was converted into first-strand cDNA using the Mint cDNA synthesis kit, with a TRBC-specific oligonucleotide serving as the primer. Following uracil-DNA glycosylase treatment, a first 18-cycle PCR with universal primers M1SS and BC2_uni_R was performed on all cDNA. The study's own analysis went as follows. Normalization of each sample was performed by random selection of 1 million high-quality reads, each carrying a distinct molecular identifier. Reads with shared molecular identifiers were discarded instead of being binned into consensus sequences. CDR3 identification, clonotype clustering and error correction used MiTCR with a Q25 quality threshold and the strictest error-elimination algorithm. A nonparametric unseen species model with Euler transformation was used to estimate lower-bound total TCR beta diversity. In-frame beta chains were kept once TCRdb had trimmed the public reads at Q25 with fastp and called clones with MiXCR. Rows merge per CDR3 protein into single entries with the most common DNA and genes. What appears here as the V and J calls and clone size reflects TCRdb's work, not the paper's. For this sample there are 1.4 million or so distinct CDR3 sequences; 35% to 45% appear just once. Clones ranked in the top ten supply about 3.8% of the sample.

Concerning this clonotype itself: Its specific antigen is unknown. No base quality values were provided; no much bigger clone lies one nucleotide off.

The approximately 39 donors, aged 6 to 90 years, were systemically healthy Caucasian individuals from Russia. Approximately 11 milliliters of peripheral blood were drawn from each donor into EDTA-treated Vacutainer tubes. Ficoll-Paque density-gradient centrifugation was used to isolate PBMCs, with at least 6.5 million per sample. Total RNA was extracted from PBMCs with Trizol reagent, with at least 6 micrograms obtained per sample. Naive CD45RAhigh/CD27high T cell percentages were measured by flow cytometry on a PBMC aliquot from every donor. Sequences were obtained from blood. The chain joins TRBV28 to TRBJ2-5, with the D gene call left open. The last part of the DNA fits TRBJ2-7 better; the J call may be wrong. The TCR sequence derives from a woman aged 18-29 years in good health. The sequence in DNA is TGTGCCAGCAGCCGAATCCGAAGGTACGAGCAGTACTTC. Its protein product is CASSRIRRYEQYF.